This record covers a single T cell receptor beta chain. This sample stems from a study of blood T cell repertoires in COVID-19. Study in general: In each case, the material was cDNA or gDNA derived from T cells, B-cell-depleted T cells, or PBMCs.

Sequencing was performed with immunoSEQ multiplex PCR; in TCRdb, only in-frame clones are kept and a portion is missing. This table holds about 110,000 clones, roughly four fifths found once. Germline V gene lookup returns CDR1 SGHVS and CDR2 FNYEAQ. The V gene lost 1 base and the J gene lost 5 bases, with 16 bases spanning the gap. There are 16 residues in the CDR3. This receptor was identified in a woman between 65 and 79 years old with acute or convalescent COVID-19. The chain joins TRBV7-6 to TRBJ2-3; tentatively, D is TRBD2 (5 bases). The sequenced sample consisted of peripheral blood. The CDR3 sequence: CASSLGGSRAQDTQYF. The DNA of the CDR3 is TGTGCCAGCAGCTTAGGAGGGTCACGGGCCCAAGATACGCAGTATTTT.